This T cell receptor beta chain was captured by sequencing in a study of blood T cells in healthy people across ages. As for this clonotype: The antigen is not known.

Broader study findings: Naive T cell percentage and TCR beta diversity correlated strongly. The diversity estimates, figures obtained from one million T cells, were considered underestimates. Aged donors had fewer naive CD4+ cells and lower diversity than long-lived donors.

Germline lookup yields CDR1 LGHNA and CDR2 YSLEER. This CDR3 region has 13 residues. Next came a second PCR, run for 7 to 11 cycles, which used a sample-barcoded 5' primer along with a J-beta primer mix. Each CDR3 protein gets one entry after TCRdb re-called the 5' RACE reads with MiXCR. Of roughly 1,800,000 distinct CDR3 sequences listed, about 50% are singletons. The specimen sequenced was blood. The chain recombines TRBV4-3 with TRBJ2-7, with D unresolved. With the DNA end fitting TRBJ2-4 better, the J assignment may be wrong. The receptor comes from a woman aged 40 to 55 in good health. The DNA of the CDR3 is TGCGCCAGCAGCCAAGACGTGGGGAACATTCAGTACTTC. Translation: CASSQDVGNIQYF.